Below are 17 T cell receptor beta chains sequenced from a single sample in a study of T cell repertoires in cytomegalovirus infection. MiXCR, applied by TCRdb to the reads, yields one record per CDR3 protein. The sample consists of around 800,000 distinct CDR3 sequences, 32% of them appearing once. No antigen has been assigned to these receptors. The starting material was cultured CD8+ T cells from PBMCs, obtained from culture after CMV antigen stimulation. These receptors were taken from a human donor in good health (CMV status not recorded). Some clones in this sample may be carry-over from other donors' samples.

In its sample, this clonotype was seen a few times. V gene TRBV28 combines with J gene TRBJ2-5; D gene uncertain. Germline V gives CDR1 MDHEN, CDR2 SYDVKM. The CDR3 runs to 15 residues. V was trimmed by 2 bases and J by 0 bases, leaving 10 bases between them. The CDR3 DNA reads TGTGCCAGCAGTTTAGGTCGCGGCGACCAAGAGACCCAGTACTTC. Translating gives CASSLGRGDQETQYF.

The rearrangement links TRBV4-1 to TRBJ1-3; D unclear. The ends were cut back, 2 bases at V and 0 bases at J, with 8 bases in the middle. The CDR3 spans 15 residues. CDR1 and CDR2 from the germline V gene are MGHRA and YSYEKL. In DNA, the CDR3 is TGCGCCAGCAGCCAACAACACAGCTCTGGAAACACCATATATTTT. It yields the protein CASSQQHSSGNTIYF.

The sample holds a few counts of this clonotype. The chain joins TRBV2 to TRBJ1-2, with TRBD1 matching over 9 bases. The CDR3 runs 12 residues. In germline, CDR1 is SNHLY, CDR2 FYNNEI. V was clipped by 11 bases and J by 8 bases; unmatched bases: 9. The CDR3 is CAWFDRGEGYTF. The DNA of the CDR3 is TGTGCCTGGTTTGACAGGGGGGAAGGCTACACCTTC.

A few counts support this clonotype. This chain connects TRBV12-3 or TRBV12-4 to TRBJ2-1; tentatively, D is TRBD1 (5 bases). This CDR3 comprises 11 residues. V was pared by 6 bases and J by 11 bases, with 11 bases between. CDR3 in amino acids: CASSPDRKQFF. The DNA of the CDR3 is TGTGCCAGCAGCCCTGACAGAAAGCAGTTCTTC.

This clonotype has more than one count but fewer than ten. V gene TRBV12-3 or TRBV12-4 combines with J gene TRBJ2-7; 11 nucleotides match TRBD2. The V and J ends lost 2 bases and 3 bases, in that order; junction bases with no gene match: 3. The CDR3 runs to 15 residues. DNA for the CDR3: TGTGCCAGCAGTTTATTGACTAGCGGGAACTACGAGCAGTACTTC. Translating gives CASSLLTSGNYEQYF.

This sequence joins TRBV28 and TRBJ1-5; TRBD1 might be the D (6 bases). The CDR3 is 15 residues long. With 6 bases removed from V and 8 bases from J, the gap between germline ends came to 20 bases. Germline CDR1 is MDHEN and CDR2 is SYDVKM. DNA of the CDR3: TGTGCCAGCAGGTTCCTCCGGGACACCCCGAAGCCCCAGCATTTT. Its protein is CASRFLRDTPKPQHF.

CDR3 in amino acids: CASSYSLVGYGYTF. As DNA, the CDR3 is TGTGCCAGCAGTTACTCGTTGGTCGGATATGGCTACACCTTC. The chain carries TRBV6-2 or TRBV6-3 and TRBJ1-2; D unresolved. The CDR3 spans 14 residues. V was clipped by 0 bases and J by 5 bases, with 10 bases between them. Looked up from germline, CDR1 is MNHEY and CDR2 is SVGEGT.

This clonotype was counted between two and nine times. The chain joins TRBV2 to TRBJ1-1; D gene ambiguous. Germline CDR1 SNHLY, CDR2 FYNNEI. V was shortened by 2 bases and J by 1 base, with 8 bases between the two germline ends. This CDR3 contains 14 residues. In DNA, the CDR3 is TGTGCCAGCAGTGAAAACGGGGAGAACACTGAAGCTTTCTTT. Protein: CASSENGENTEAFF.

In nucleotides, the CDR3 is TGCAGCGTCCAAGACACTAGCGGGAAAGAGACCCAGTACTTC. Amino acid sequence: CSVQDTSGKETQYF. This chain uses TRBV29-1 with TRBJ2-5; TRBD2 matches at 10 bases. Germline V CDR1 and CDR2: SQVTM, ANQGSEA. V shed 6 bases, J shed 3 bases, and the junction held 7 bases outside the gene matches. The CDR3 loop spans 14 amino acids.

This chain connects TRBV10-2 to TRBJ2-3; a possible D gene is TRBD2 (5 bases). The CDR3 totals 15 residues. Germline CDR1 and CDR2: WSHSY and SAAADI. Trimming removed 6 bases at V and 6 bases at J, with 19 bases between. The CDR3 sequence is CASRPETWTGDTQYF. The CDR3 coding sequence is TGCGCCAGCAGGCCTGAAACATGGACGGGGGATACGCAGTATTTT.

A remark on this clonotype: The germline gene is not matched at one end of the junction; a read error may be the cause. This rearrangement joins TRBV19 to TRBJ1-5, with D possibly TRBD1 on 5 matching bases. Germline CDR1 LNHDA, CDR2 SQIVND (reference sequence). The CDR3 contains 11 residues. The CDR3 nucleotides are TGTGCCAGTAGTATGGGGCAGCTCCAGCATTTT. The encoded protein is CASSMGQLQHF.

The count of this clonotype is one. This chain links TRBV7-4 with TRBJ2-2; 9 bases line up with TRBD2. This CDR3 is built from 18 residues. V lost 1 base, J lost 0 bases, and 6 bases stayed unmatched. The V gene's germline CDR1 is SGHVT and CDR2 SQSDAQ. For the CDR3, the DNA is TGTGCCAGCAGCTTAGGGCTAGCGGGGTTCGCGAACACCGGGGAGCTGTTTTTT. Its protein product is CASSLGLAGFANTGELFF.

As to this clonotype: One junction end disagrees with the germline gene, perhaps due to a read error. The V gene is TRBV7-6, the J gene TRBJ2-1; D gene ambiguous. CDR3 length: 13 amino acids. The germline CDR1 and CDR2 sequences are SGHVS and FNYEAQ. CDR3 nucleotide sequence: TGTGTCAGCAGCCCCCCGGGTGTGGGAGAGCAGTTCTTC. It codes for CVSSPPGVGEQFF.

CDR3 in amino acids: CASRAGTYGELFF. CDR3 coding DNA: TGTGCCAGTAGAGCCGGGACATACGGGGAGCTGTTTTTT. The rearrangement joins TRBV19 to TRBJ2-2, with a weak D call TRBD1 (6 bases). The CDR3 is 13 amino acids. The V end was cut by 6 bases, the J end by 7 bases, with 12 bases between. In germline, CDR1 is LNHDA, CDR2 SQIVND (reference sequence).

This clonotype occurred a few times. The chain couples TRBV6-5 to TRBJ1-2, with a possible D match to TRBD1 (5 bases). Trimming pared 6 bases from V and 7 bases from J, leaving 12 bases between. CDR3 size: 12 residues. Germline assignment: CDR1 MNHEY and CDR2 SVGAGI. CDR3 sequence (DNA): TGTGCCAGCAGATATCAGGGACTTGGCTACACCTTC. Its translation is CASRYQGLGYTF.

The table lists this clonotype with a few counts. The rearrangement uses TRBV6-5 and TRBJ1-5; D ambiguous. V was pared by 7 bases and J by 5 bases, with 12 bases between. Germline V gene lookup returns CDR1 MNHEY and CDR2 SVGAGI. The CDR3 covers 13 residues. The CDR3 sequence is CASTAGGDQPQHF. In DNA, the CDR3 is TGTGCCAGCACCGCCGGTGGGGATCAGCCCCAGCATTTT.

The chain recombines TRBV5-6 with TRBJ1-1, with D unclear. V was shortened by 0 bases and J by 2 bases, with 8 bases between the two germline ends. CDR1 is SGHDT and CDR2 is YYEEEE in the germline V gene. The CDR3 has 14 amino acids. The DNA for the CDR3 is TGTGCCAGCAGCTTGGGGGAGATAAACACTGAAGCTTTCTTT. Encoded protein: CASSLGEINTEAFF.